Listed below are T cell receptor beta chains from one sample, sequenced in a study of T cells after yellow fever vaccination. TCRdb called the 5' RACE reads again in MiXCR, with one record for every CDR3 protein. The sample records about 550,000 distinct CDR3 sequences, 15% to 20% being singletons. The sequencing used PBMCs, collected 15 days after the yellow fever booster vaccination. Source of these receptors: a man between 25 and 39 years old who received the YFV17D yellow fever vaccine. The CDR3 runs from the conserved cysteine through the conserved F or W. A D gene is named only where the DNA matches it firmly. Size is stated for part of the rows, as once, few or many counts, or as a class when the clone is expanded.

D gene: TRBD2
V gene: TRBV7-2
clone size: -
J gene: TRBJ2-7
CDR3 DNA: TGTGCCAGCAGCTTAGGCCTAGCGGGAGAAAGCGAGCAGTACTTC
CDR3 protein: CASSLGLAGESEQYF

D gene: -
V gene: TRBV20-1
clone size: -
J gene: TRBJ1-1
CDR3 DNA: TGCAGTGCTTTTAATGGCAACACTGAAGCTTTCTTT
CDR3 protein: CSAFNGNTEAFF

D gene: -
V gene: TRBV6-2/TRBV6-3
clone size: -
J gene: TRBJ1-2
CDR3 DNA: TGTGCCAGCAGCCGGGGGGTCTATGGCTACACCTTC
CDR3 protein: CASSRGVYGYTF

D gene: -
V gene: TRBV29-1
clone size: once
J gene: TRBJ2-7
CDR3 DNA: TGCAGCGTTGTGGTGGACACCTACGAGCAGTACTTC
CDR3 protein: CSVVVDTYEQYF

D gene: TRBD2
V gene: TRBV2
clone size: -
J gene: TRBJ2-1
CDR3 DNA: TGTGCCAGCGTGCGGGAGCGGGGAAATGAGCAGTTCTTC
CDR3 protein: CASVRERGNEQFF

D gene: TRBD1
V gene: TRBV7-8
clone size: -
J gene: TRBJ2-5
CDR3 DNA: TGTGCCAGCAGCTCGACAGGGACCCCCGTGGAGACCCAGTACTTC
CDR3 protein: CASSSTGTPVETQYF

D gene: TRBD2
V gene: TRBV20-1
clone size: -
J gene: TRBJ2-1
CDR3 DNA: TGCAGTGCTAAAAAAGGCCTATTAGCGGGAGCTGACAATGAGCAGTTCTTC
CDR3 protein: CSAKKGLLAGADNEQFF

D gene: -
V gene: TRBV15
clone size: -
J gene: TRBJ2-1
CDR3 DNA: TGTGCCACCAGCCCCTCAAGGGGGGGGGCCTACAATGAGCAGTTCTTC
CDR3 protein: CATSPSRGGAYNEQFF

D gene: TRBD2
V gene: TRBV6-2/TRBV6-3
clone size: few
J gene: TRBJ2-7
CDR3 DNA: TGTGCCAGCATGACTAGCGGGAGACACGAGCAGTACTTC
CDR3 protein: CASMTSGRHEQYF

D gene: -
V gene: TRBV5-1
clone size: -
J gene: TRBJ2-7
CDR3 DNA: TGCGCCAGCAGGCAAGAATACGAGCAGTACTTC
CDR3 protein: CASRQEYEQYF

D gene: TRBD2
V gene: TRBV7-2
clone size: few
J gene: TRBJ2-1
CDR3 DNA: TGTGCCGCCCGAGGGAGGGCGGGAGGTGGTAATGAGCAGTTCTTC
CDR3 protein: CAARGRAGGGNEQFF

D gene: -
V gene: TRBV20-1
clone size: -
J gene: TRBJ2-7
CDR3 DNA: TGCAGTGCTAGGAGTGGGAGCTACGAGCAGTACTTC
CDR3 protein: CSARSGSYEQYF

D gene: TRBD2
V gene: TRBV20-1
clone size: few
J gene: TRBJ2-7
CDR3 DNA: TGCAGTGCTAGAGATCTCCTAGCGGGACGAAACGAGCAGTACTTC
CDR3 protein: CSARDLLAGRNEQYF

D gene: TRBD1
V gene: TRBV10-3
clone size: few
J gene: TRBJ2-1
CDR3 DNA: TGTGCCACCGGGACAGGGGTCAATGAGCAGTTCTTC
CDR3 protein: CATGTGVNEQFF

D gene: TRBD2
V gene: TRBV12-3/TRBV12-4
clone size: -
J gene: TRBJ2-7
CDR3 DNA: TGTGCCAGCAGTCCTACGCGGGAGCCTTTTGAGCAGTACTTC
CDR3 protein: CASSPTREPFEQYF

D gene: TRBD2
V gene: TRBV4-2
clone size: -
J gene: TRBJ2-1
CDR3 DNA: TGTGCCAGCAGCGGCACGGGGGGGTACAATGAGCAGTTCTTC
CDR3 protein: CASSGTGGYNEQFF

D gene: TRBD1
V gene: TRBV12-3/TRBV12-4
clone size: -
J gene: TRBJ2-5
CDR3 DNA: TGTGCCAGCAGTACCGGACAGGTAGCGACCCAGTACTTC
CDR3 protein: CASSTGQVATQYF

D gene: -
V gene: TRBV18
clone size: -
J gene: TRBJ1-6
CDR3 DNA: TGTGCCAGCTCACCTAAGGGGACCGACCCTAGCTCCTATAATTCACCCCTCCACTTT
CDR3 protein: CASSPKGTDPSSYNSPLHF

D gene: -
V gene: TRBV6-5
clone size: -
J gene: TRBJ2-2
CDR3 DNA: TGTGCCAGCAGATTCACGGTGCCCGGGGAGCTGTTTTTT
CDR3 protein: CASRFTVPGELFF

D gene: -
V gene: TRBV7-2
clone size: few
J gene: TRBJ2-1
CDR3 DNA: TGTGCCAGCAGCCTATCCGCAGCTTACTCCTACAATGAGCAGTTCTTC
CDR3 protein: CASSLSAAYSYNEQFF

D gene: -
V gene: TRBV19
clone size: -
J gene: TRBJ2-2
CDR3 DNA: TGTGTCAGTAACGGGATCAGGGCCGGGGAGCTGTTTTTT
CDR3 protein: CVSNGIRAGELFF

D gene: TRBD2
V gene: TRBV11-3
clone size: few
J gene: TRBJ2-7
CDR3 DNA: TGTGCCAGCAGCACTAGCGGGAGATGGGCCGAGCAGTACTTC
CDR3 protein: CASSTSGRWAEQYF

D gene: -
V gene: TRBV21-1
clone size: -
J gene: TRBJ2-1
CDR3 DNA: TGTGCCAGCAGCAAAGCGGACCCAGAGCAGTTCTTC
CDR3 protein: CASSKADPEQFF

D gene: TRBD2
V gene: TRBV5-6
clone size: few
J gene: TRBJ2-3
CDR3 DNA: TGTGCCAGCAGCTTTGTAGCGGGAGCGACAGATACGCAGTATTTT
CDR3 protein: CASSFVAGATDTQYF

D gene: TRBD1
V gene: TRBV28
clone size: once
J gene: TRBJ2-5
CDR3 DNA: TGTGCCAGCAGTTTAGTTCTACAGGGGGCGCGGGAGACCCAGTACTTC
CDR3 protein: CASSLVLQGARETQYF

D gene: TRBD2
V gene: TRBV5-1
clone size: -
J gene: TRBJ2-1
CDR3 DNA: TGCGCCAGCAGCTTGTTAGCGGGAGGCTCCTACAATGAGCAGTTCTTC
CDR3 protein: CASSLLAGGSYNEQFF

D gene: TRBD1
V gene: TRBV7-2
clone size: few
J gene: TRBJ2-3
CDR3 DNA: TGTGCCAGCAGCGTGGGACAGGGGTTGTCAGATACGCAGTATTTT
CDR3 protein: CASSVGQGLSDTQYF

D gene: -
V gene: TRBV5-1
clone size: -
J gene: TRBJ2-5
CDR3 DNA: TGCGCCAGCAGCTTGGGGCCGTCGGGGGCAGGAGAGACCCAGTACTTC
CDR3 protein: CASSLGPSGAGETQYF

D gene: -
V gene: TRBV4-3
clone size: -
J gene: TRBJ2-7
CDR3 DNA: TGCGCCAGCAGCCAAGTTGACAGGGGAGGGGAGCAGTACTTC
CDR3 protein: CASSQVDRGGEQYF

D gene: TRBD1
V gene: TRBV27
clone size: -
J gene: TRBJ1-1
CDR3 DNA: TGTGCCAGCAGGCGGGACAGGGGGCTCCGGGCTGAAGCTTTCTTT
CDR3 protein: CASRRDRGLRAEAFF

D gene: -
V gene: TRBV7-2
clone size: few
J gene: TRBJ2-1
CDR3 DNA: TGTGCCAGCAGTCAGCGGAGCTCCTACAATGAGCAGTTCTTC
CDR3 protein: CASSQRSSYNEQFF

D gene: -
V gene: TRBV18
clone size: -
J gene: TRBJ2-7
CDR3 DNA: TGTGCCAGCTCACTCCCTGGCGCTCCCTACGAGCAGTACTTC
CDR3 protein: CASSLPGAPYEQYF

D gene: TRBD1
V gene: TRBV10-3
clone size: -
J gene: TRBJ2-1
CDR3 DNA: TGTGCCATCAGTGTAGCAGGACAGGGTCGCGATGAGCAGTTCTTC
CDR3 protein: CAISVAGQGRDEQFF

D gene: TRBD2
V gene: TRBV19
clone size: -
J gene: TRBJ2-1
CDR3 DNA: TGTGCCAGTAGAGAACTAGCGGGAGAAAGGGGTGAGCAGTTCTTC
CDR3 protein: CASRELAGERGEQFF

D gene: -
V gene: TRBV5-5
clone size: -
J gene: TRBJ1-5
CDR3 DNA: TGTGCCAGCAGCTTGGCGGGGGGAGGCCGTCAGCCCCAGCATTTT
CDR3 protein: CASSLAGGGRQPQHF

D gene: TRBD2
V gene: TRBV7-2
clone size: many
J gene: TRBJ2-7
CDR3 DNA: TGTGCCAGCAGCTTAACTGGGACTAGCGTTACACTAAACTACGAGCAGTACTTC
CDR3 protein: CASSLTGTSVTLNYEQYF

D gene: -
V gene: TRBV20-1
clone size: few
J gene: TRBJ1-1
CDR3 DNA: TGCAGTGCTAGCGACGGATACACTGAAGCTTTCTTT
CDR3 protein: CSASDGYTEAFF

D gene: -
V gene: TRBV7-2
clone size: few
J gene: TRBJ2-1
CDR3 DNA: TGTGCCAGCACTGGTCCCCTCTACAATGAGCAGTTCTTC
CDR3 protein: CASTGPLYNEQFF

D gene: TRBD2
V gene: TRBV20-1
clone size: -
J gene: TRBJ2-3
CDR3 DNA: TGCAGTGGTCGAGCGGGAGTGTTAGATACGCAGTATTTT
CDR3 protein: CSGRAGVLDTQYF

D gene: TRBD2
V gene: TRBV27
clone size: -
J gene: TRBJ2-3
CDR3 DNA: TGTGCCAGCAGTTATACTAGCGGCCGCACAGATACGCAGTATTTT
CDR3 protein: CASSYTSGRTDTQYF

D gene: -
V gene: TRBV6-5
clone size: -
J gene: TRBJ2-7
CDR3 DNA: TGTGCCAGCAGTTACTCGGGCACATCTTACGAGCAGTACTTC
CDR3 protein: CASSYSGTSYEQYF

D gene: -
V gene: TRBV3-1
clone size: -
J gene: TRBJ2-2
CDR3 DNA: TGTGCCAGCAGCCAGGGTGCGGAGCTGGTTTTT
CDR3 protein: CASSQGAELVF

D gene: TRBD2
V gene: TRBV7-6
clone size: -
J gene: TRBJ2-7
CDR3 DNA: TGTGCCAGCAGCTTAGCGGCTAGCGGGCACGAGCAGTACTTC
CDR3 protein: CASSLAASGHEQYF

D gene: -
V gene: TRBV5-1
clone size: few
J gene: TRBJ2-2
CDR3 DNA: TGCGCCAGCAGCCCCCCTGGGGCTACTTCCCAGGGGGAGCTGTTTTTT
CDR3 protein: CASSPPGATSQGELFF

D gene: -
V gene: TRBV20-1
clone size: -
J gene: TRBJ1-4
CDR3 DNA: TGCAGTGCCAGATTGGTAGGGAGGGAAAAACTGTTTTTT
CDR3 protein: CSARLVGREKLFF